This TCR beta chain is drawn from a study of blood T cell repertoires in COVID-19. TCRdb's table, derived via immunoSEQ multiplex PCR, lists solely in-frame clones and lacks some. This repertoire shows under 250,000 clones, 85% found once; its top ten account for 2% to 3%. The CDR3 runs 14 residues. Trimming left V 4 bases short and J 0 bases short, with 7 bases between. Germline loops: CDR1 SGHTA, CDR2 FQGNSA. Sequenced: peripheral blood. V and J are TRBV7-2 and TRBJ1-3; D not resolved. This clonotype was sampled from a woman aged 70 to 79 with COVID-19, enrolled during active disease. The CDR3 nucleotides are TGTGCCAGCAGCTGGGAGGGCTCTGGAAACACCATATATTTT. This codes for CASSWEGSGNTIYF.